This T cell receptor beta chain is drawn from a study of T cells in localized non-small cell lung cancer (TCRdb year 2020). A note on the overall study: T cell repertoires of hundreds of early-stage NSCLC patients were analyzed, with tumors being compared against uninvolved tumor-adjacent lungs. The cohort comprised 200 to 300 treatment-naïve NSCLC patients with resected, localized lung tumors. Of the NSCLC patients, about 130 were male and 85 to 110 were female, and the mean age was approximately 66 years.

TCR beta CDR3 regions were sequenced from DNA using the immunoSEQ Assay. The original pipeline was this. T cell density was computed as TCR beta template counts normalized to usable DNA estimated by amplifying housekeeping genes. The preseqR package was used to estimate richness by extrapolating to 400,000 templates for PBMC samples and to 120,000 templates for tissue samples. Clonality was defined by subtracting Pielou's evenness from one. Differential abundance testing on productive amino-acid clonotypes, with a minimum total count of 5 and an alpha of 0.1, was used to identify tissue-enriched TCRs. Repertoire overlap between compartments was quantified with the Jaccard Index and Morisita Overlap Index. GLIPH grouped TCR beta CDR3s together with public tetramer-defined viral CDR3s, and a viral motif had to include at least three viral sequences and show V-gene enrichment. TCRdb mirrors the immuneACCESS table, restricted to in-frame sequences. Some clones are absent from its copies; in checked studies, under half trace to an unresolved V gene, and the reason for the others is unknown. The V and J calls and clone size were taken over from that table, and D and trimming were inferred from the DNA. The sample data list approximately 41,000 clones, and 91% of these were observed just once. Of the sample, about 11% is held by the ten largest clones.

Concerning this clone itself: The antigen it binds to is not known. The sample holds no much larger clone one base away, and base qualities are not on file.

At diagnosis, peripheral blood, uninvolved tumor-adjacent lung and tumor were collected and stored as a combination of fresh-frozen and FFPE material. For TCR repertoire profiling, the blood samples were analyzed as peripheral blood mononuclear cells. What the study reported, not specific to this receptor: Because multi-region tumor sequencing was not performed, intratumor heterogeneity could not be ruled out. Longer overall survival was associated with higher T cell density in blood, whereas shorter survival was associated with higher clonality in adjacent lung. Uninvolved tumor-adjacent lung showed the highest T cell clonality, higher than tumor, which suggests more focused antigenic responses in the uninvolved tumor-adjacent lung. Since the design was exploratory, TCR variables were selected using unadjusted p-values with no false-discovery rate correction. Of the top 100 tumor clones, a median of roughly 57 were detected in paired uninvolved adjacent lung; approximately 30 were also among that lung's top 100.

The source was PBMCs, collected before any cancer treatment. This receptor was taken from a woman aged 40 to 75 with stage II lung adenocarcinoma.

The DNA sequence reads TGTGCCAGCAGCTCGGGAAGAAGCACAGATACGCAGTATTTT. This codes for CASSSGRSTDTQYF. The rearranged chain carries TRBV9 and TRBJ2-3, with a tentative D gene TRBD2 over 5 matching bases. The CDR3 starts with the cysteine, ends with the phenylalanine, and has 14 residues. Only the CDR3 region is kept as DNA, spanning 42 bases read in frame from base 1. The germline ends are 9 bases apart after V is trimmed by 4 bases and J by 0 bases. In the germline V gene, CDR1 corresponds to SGDLS and CDR2 to YYNGEE.